This TCR beta chain derives from a study of regulatory T cells in long-lasting Graves disease. Study as a whole: Patients with persistent Graves' disease had over 5 years of antithyroid drugs and persistent TSH receptor antibodies.

The time point was: persistent/refractory GD, antithyroid drugs over 5 years with positive TRAb. Construction of the TCR library relied on RNA isolated from PBMCs. It was an endocrinology department in Xi'an, China, that provided the patients. This clonotype was detected ten times or more. What it binds is unknown. Library construction for TCR beta used iRepertoire HTBI primers and Arm-PCR of CDR3 regions. TCRdb analysed the multiplex PCR reads with MiXCR anew, one entry per CDR3 protein. The sample lists 300,000 to 500,000 distinct CDR3 sequences; under 25% were seen once. Study-wide points: TCR diversity in persistent Graves' patients was below that of newly diagnosed ones. TRBV28, TRBJ1-2 and TRBJ2-5 were favored in persistent disease.

V shed 5 bases, J shed 7 bases, and the junction held 5 bases outside the gene matches. Germline lookup yields CDR1 MDHEN and CDR2 SYDVKM. The CDR3 sequence is 14 residues long. The starting material was peripheral blood mononuclear cells (PBMCs), obtained when the disease was refractory, from a patient treated with antithyroid drugs. The gene calls are TRBV28 and TRBJ1-6; 7 bases agree with TRBD1. This receptor was taken from a female donor with Graves disease. In nucleotides, the CDR3 is TGTGCCAGCAGTATAACAGGGGACAATTCACCCCTCCACTTT. Translating it yields CASSITGDNSPLHF.